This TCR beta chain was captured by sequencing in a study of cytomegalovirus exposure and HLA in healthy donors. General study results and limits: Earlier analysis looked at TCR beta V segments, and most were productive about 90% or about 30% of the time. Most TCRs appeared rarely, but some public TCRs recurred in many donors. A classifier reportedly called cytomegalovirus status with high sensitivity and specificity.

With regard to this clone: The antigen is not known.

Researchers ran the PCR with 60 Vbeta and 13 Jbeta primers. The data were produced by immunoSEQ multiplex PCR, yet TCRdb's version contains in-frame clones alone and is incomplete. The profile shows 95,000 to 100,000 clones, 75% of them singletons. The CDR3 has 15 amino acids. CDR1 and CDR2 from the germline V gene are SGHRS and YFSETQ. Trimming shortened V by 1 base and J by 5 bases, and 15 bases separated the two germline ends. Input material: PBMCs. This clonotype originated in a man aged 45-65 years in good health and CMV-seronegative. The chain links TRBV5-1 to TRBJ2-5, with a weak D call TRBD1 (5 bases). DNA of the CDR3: TGCGCCAGCAGCTTGAGTGAAGGGGCATGGGAGACCCAGTACTTC. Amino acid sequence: CASSLSEGAWETQYF.